These 28 T cell receptor beta chains came from one sample sequenced in a study of tumor and adjacent non-tumor tissue in lung cancer (dated by TCRdb to the late 2010s). RNA was extracted from bulk unsorted tissue and checked for quality with a NanoDrop ND-1000 and an Agilent 2100. Receptor amplification or capture employed multiplex PCR. TCRdb names Illumina HiSeq 2500 as the instrument used. TCRbeta libraries were built by three rounds of nested PCR using primers (Table S4), following protocols modified from ARM-PCR. Using fastp trimming at Q25 and MiXCR clonotype assembly, TCRdb reanalyzed the public sequencing data and kept in-frame beta chains. Rows with a matching CDR3 protein are joined into one entry that keeps the most common DNA and genes. The sample data list around 99,000 distinct CDR3 sequences, and around 75% of these were observed just once. 35% to 40% of the sample belongs to the ten largest clones.

The sequenced material came from lung tumor tissue. All receptors come from a woman aged 60-75 years with non-small cell lung cancer.

The V call is TRBV11-2, the J call TRBJ2-5; 7 bases agree with TRBD2. V was clipped by 6 bases and J by 5 bases; unmatched bases: 12. CDR3 length: 15 amino acids. Germline V gene data show CDR1 as SGHAT and CDR2 as FQNNGV. The CDR3 DNA sequence: TGTGCCAGCAGGACCGGGCTAGCGGAAGGGGAGACCCAGTACTTC. This gives the protein CASRTGLAEGETQYF.

On this clonotype itself: This may come from a read error, since a much larger clone is one base off. The V call is TRBV28, the J call TRBJ1-1; D may be TRBD1 (6 bases). CDR1 and CDR2 (germline): MDHEN, SYDVKM. The CDR3 covers 15 residues. Trimming cost V 4 bases and J 8 bases, with 20 bases left between them. CDR3 sequence reads: CASSSFSQNTGEAFF. CDR3 DNA sequence: TGTGCCAGCAGTTCCTTTTCACAAAATACAGGGGAAGCTTTCTTT.

Details on this clonotype: Because it lacks the conserved phenylalanine or tryptophan at the end, this CDR3 is likely a read error. This sequence joins TRBV4-2 and TRBJ1-2; D gene uncertain. Germline CDR1 reads LGHNA; CDR2 reads YNFKEQ. The CDR3 spans 17 residues. Trimming pared 1 base from V and 2 bases from J, leaving 17 bases between. The CDR3, as DNA: TGTGCCAGCAGCCAAGTGGGGAGCGAGGGAGGGAACTATGGCTACACCTCC. Amino acids: CASSQVGSEGGNYGYTS.

As for this clonotype: Mismatch with germline at one junction end may stem from a read error. V and J are TRBV11-2 and TRBJ2-7; the match to TRBD2 covers 14 bases. Germline lookup yields CDR1 SGHAT and CDR2 FQNNGV. The CDR3 spans 15 residues. The CDR3 region is CATSYGTSGSYDQCF. CDR3 nucleotides: TGTGCCACCAGCTACGGGACTAGCGGGAGCTACGACCAGTGCTTC.

This clonotype came up once. The chain recombines TRBV20-1 with TRBJ2-1, with 7 bases fitting TRBD2. Germline lookup yields CDR1 DFQATT and CDR2 SNEGSKA (reference sequence). The CDR3 loop spans 16 amino acids. The CDR3 loop reads CIDSPAHSSGYNEQFF. DNA of the CDR3: TGCATTGATAGCCCTGCCCATTCTAGCGGCTACAATGAGCAGTTCTTC.

Concerning this clonotype: Just one base apart from a much larger clone, this may be a read error. The chain links TRBV4-3 to TRBJ2-1, with 8 bases that match TRBD1. This CDR3 has 14 residues. The germline CDR1 and CDR2 sequences are LGHNA and YSLEER. The CDR3 here is CASRVDRGYNERFF. The CDR3 bases are TGCGCCAGCAGGGTAGACAGGGGTTACAATGAGCGGTTCTTC.

Details on this clonotype: A much more abundant neighbour one base away suggests this may be a read error. This chain joins TRBV12-3 or TRBV12-4 and TRBJ1-2; the match to TRBD1 covers 8 bases. J was trimmed by 8 bases and V by 6 bases; bases with no gene match: 5. The CDR3 contains 12 residues. This CDR3 is CASRHDRGGYTF. DNA for the CDR3: TGTGCCAGCAGGCACGACAGGGGAGGCTACACCTTC.

This clonotype has a handful of counts. This chain uses TRBV5-1 with TRBJ2-6; 7 nucleotides align to TRBD2. CDR1 is SGHRS, CDR2 YFSETQ, per germline. The CDR3 has 23 residues. V gave up 4 bases and J gave up 0 bases; unmatched junction bases: 25. CDR3 bases: TGCGCCAGCAGCAACTACGCCCCCGGGACTACCATAAAGAAAAGCTCTGGGGCCAACGTCCTGACTTTC. Protein product: CASSNYAPGTTIKKSSGANVLTF.

This clonotype was counted a few times. At one boundary the junction diverges from the germline segment, which might be a read error. The rearrangement uses TRBV4-2 and TRBJ2-7; 7 positions match TRBD2. The CDR3 extends over 17 amino acids. Germline-derived CDR1 and CDR2 are LGHNA and YNFKEQ. CDR3 DNA: TGTGCCAGCAGGGGACTTGGGCTGGGCGGGAGCTCCTATGAGCAGTACTTC. It yields the protein CASRGLGLGGSSYEQYF.

In the case of this clonotype: The junction and the germline gene differ at one end; a read error may be behind it. V and J are TRBV11-2 and TRBJ1-4; D perhaps matches TRBD1 (6 bases). Germline values: CDR1 SGHAT, CDR2 FQNNGV. This CDR3 spans 14 amino acids. The chain's CDR3 is CANTPQGSNEKLCF. The CDR3 coding sequence is TGTGCCAACACCCCACAGGGTTCTAATGAAAAACTGTGTTTT.

In this sample, this clonotype turned up once. At one end, the junction sequence differs from germline, possibly due to a read error. The rearrangement links TRBV4-3 to TRBJ1-4; 7 bases are a match to TRBD1. CDR1 and CDR2 from the germline V gene are LGHNA and YSLEER. The CDR3 covers 15 residues. CDR3 protein: CANSQVEDRRSELFF. For the CDR3, the DNA is TGCGCCAACAGCCAAGTTGAGGACAGGAGGAGCGAACTGTTTTTT.

This clonotype appeared a single time. A junction boundary mismatches the germline segment, possibly from a read error. The J gene is TRBJ2-7, the V gene TRBV5-5; D gene uncertain. The CDR3 loop spans 13 amino acids. Germline CDR1 reads SGHKS; CDR2 reads YYEKEE (reference sequence). The CDR3 region is CASNLTPTYEQYF. CDR3 bases: TGTGCTAGCAACTTGACACCTACCTACGAGCAGTACTTC.

About this clonotype itself: One junction end does not reproduce the germline sequence, and a read error may be involved. The gene calls are TRBV6-1 and TRBJ1-5; perhaps TRBD1 as D (6 bases). The CDR3 consists of 17 residues. Germline CDR1 reads MNHNS; CDR2 reads SASEGT. The chain's CDR3 is CASSEGKTAGGNQHQHF. CDR3 bases: TGTGCCAGTAGTGAGGGTAAGACGGCGGGGGGCAATCAGCACCAGCATTTT.

This clonotype was recorded many times. The chain uses TRBV10-3 and TRBJ1-1; 10 bases agree with TRBD1. This CDR3 spans 15 amino acids. Germline CDR1 reads ENHRY; CDR2 reads SYGVKD. The V segment lost 6 bases and the J segment 5 bases; nucleotides outside the gene matches: 9. The CDR3 sequence is CAISGTGDSATEAFF. The CDR3 nucleotides are TGTGCCATCAGCGGGACAGGGGATAGTGCAACTGAAGCTTTCTTT.

Worth noting for this clonotype: This sequence may be a read error, since a much larger clone differs from it by one base. The chain has TRBV4-1 and TRBJ1-6, with 7 bases identical to TRBD1. Per the germline V gene, CDR1 is MGHRA and CDR2 is YSYEKL. CDR3 length equals 15 residues. DNA of the CDR3: TGCGCCAGCAACCAACCGGGACAGTTTAATTCACCCCTCCACTTT. Its translation: CASNQPGQFNSPLHF.

The V call is TRBV5-6, the J call TRBJ2-1; D not certain. The J call could be wrong; TRBJ2-7 is a better fit for the DNA end. Germline assignment: CDR1 SGHDT and CDR2 YYEEEE. The CDR3 is 16 residues long. The CDR3 protein is CASSLLMQASYNEQYF. For the CDR3, the DNA is TGTGCCAGCAGCTTGTTGATGCAGGCCTCCTATAATGAGCAGTACTTC.

The chain carries TRBV14 and TRBJ2-2; no definite D call. The CDR3 sequence is 17 residues long. V lost 0 bases, J lost 6 bases, and 17 bases lay in between. CDR1 is SGHDN and CDR2 is FVKESK in the germline V gene. CDR3 loop: CASSQDRWTQLSGELFF. DNA of the CDR3: TGTGCCAGCAGCCAAGATCGCTGGACCCAACTTTCCGGGGAGCTGTTTTTT. The complete variable domain, with remaining parts taken from reference TRBV14 and TRBJ2-2, reads EAGVTQFPSHSVIEKGQTVTLRCDPISGHDNLYWYRRVMGKEIKFLLHFVKESKQDESGMPNNRFLAERTGGTYSTLKVQPAELEDSGVYFCASSQDRWTQLSGELFFGEGSRLTVL.

On this clonotype: Possible read error: a much larger clone is one base away. As the CDR3 is not closed by the conserved phenylalanine or tryptophan, this likely results from a read error. The chain couples TRBV11-2 to TRBJ1-2; tentatively, D is TRBD1 (5 bases). CDR1 and CDR2 (germline): SGHAT, FQNNGV. Trimming stripped 0 bases from V and 6 bases from J, with 8 bases between. CDR3 length: 13 residues. Written as DNA, the CDR3 is TGTGCCAGCAGCTTAGAGCCAGGGAATGGCTACACCTTA. This gives the protein CASSLEPGNGYTL.

For this clonotype: An end of the junction does not agree with germline; a read error may underlie this. The CDR3 coding sequence is TGTGTCAGCAGTTCACAGGGCGCGCTCTACGGTTACACCTTC. Translated: CVSSSQGALYGYTF. This chain uses TRBV11-1 with TRBJ1-2; a possible D gene is TRBD1 (6 bases). The CDR3 totals 14 residues. CDR1 and CDR2 from the germline V gene are SGHAT and FQDESV (reference sequence).

Notes on this clonotype: This is likely a read error, given that the CDR3 carries no conserved phenylalanine or tryptophan at its end. Because the CDR3's place on the DNA is in doubt, the DNA is left out and the CDR3 is given as listed by TCRdb. This sequence joins TRBV11-3 and TRBJ1-1; the listed D gene, TRBD1, was not tested against the DNA. The CDR3 is made up of 18 amino acids, end residues included. CDR1 SGHNT and CDR2 YENEEA come from the germline V gene. The chain's CDR3 is CASNLIGPPGRMNTEVFL.

In the case of this clonotype: One junction end does not reproduce the germline sequence, and a read error may be involved. The chain couples TRBV5-4 to TRBJ2-7; the D gene is possibly TRBD1 (6 bases). There are 14 residues in the CDR3. Germline V gene lookup returns CDR1 SGHNT and CDR2 YYREEE (reference sequence). CDR3 nucleotide sequence: TGTGCCAGCAGCTCGACAGGCGTTACCTACGAGCACTACTTC. This codes for CASSSTGVTYEHYF.

In regard to this clonotype: The junction departs from the called germline gene at one end, perhaps through a read error. V gene TRBV11-3 combines with J gene TRBJ2-4; D ambiguous. Germline V gene sequence: CDR1 SGHNT, CDR2 YENEEA. The CDR3 loop spans 18 amino acids. Here the CDR3 reads CASRLEGQAISPKNIHYF. The DNA of the CDR3 is TGTGCCAGCAGATTAGAAGGCCAGGCTATTAGCCCCAAAAACATTCACTATTTC.

As regards this clonotype: A read error may explain this, as a much larger clone is one base away. The chain combines TRBV4-1 with TRBJ1-1; no firm D call. CDR3 length: 14 amino acids. Germline V gives CDR1 MGHRA, CDR2 YSYEKL. The CDR3 protein is CASSQVVGNTKAFF. DNA for the CDR3: TGCGCCAGCAGCCAAGTCGTAGGGAACACTAAAGCTTTCTTT.

This chain connects TRBV4-3 to TRBJ2-3, with 10 bases aligning to TRBD2. The junction had 10 bases not matched to a gene; V was cut back by 1 base and J by 12 bases. This CDR3 is built from 15 residues. Per the germline V gene, CDR1 is LGHNA and CDR2 is YSLEER. Here the CDR3 reads CASSQGTSGADIQYF. The CDR3, as DNA: TGCGCCAGCAGCCAAGGGACTAGCGGAGCAGATATACAGTATTTT.

The chain combines TRBV6-1 with TRBJ1-2; TRBD1 might be the D (5 bases). CDR1 and CDR2 (germline): MNHNS, SASEGT. CDR3 length equals 13 residues. CDR3 in amino acids: CTSSEGQGQGYTF. The CDR3, as DNA: TGTACAAGCAGTGAAGGGCAGGGTCAGGGCTACACCTTC.

The genes are TRBV4-3 and TRBJ2-7; D ambiguous. V lost 1 base, J lost 12 bases, and 16 bases lay in between. The CDR3 loop spans 13 amino acids. The germline V gene encodes CDR1 LGHNA and CDR2 YSLEER. The CDR3 DNA reads TGCGCCAGCAGCCAAGGGGCGAGGTACGATCGGTACTTC. Its protein product is CASSQGARYDRYF.

This clonotype was found once. The rearrangement joins TRBV28 to TRBJ1-4; TRBD1 agrees at 7 bases. The ends lost 9 bases at V and 4 bases at J; junction bases unmatched: 14. This CDR3 region has 16 residues. CDR1 is MDHEN, CDR2 SYDVKM, per germline. This chain's CDR3 is CASSIPTGRSNEKLFF. The CDR3 region has the DNA TGTGCCAGTAGCATACCGACAGGGCGGAGTAATGAAAAACTGTTTTTT.

The chain has TRBV13 and TRBJ1-4; perhaps TRBD1 as D (6 bases). The length of the CDR3 is 15 residues. Germline CDR1 is PRHDT and CDR2 is FYEKMQ (reference sequence). The V gene lost 5 bases and the J gene lost 7 bases, with 17 bases spanning the gap. The CDR3 protein is CASSPRTAPGEKLFF. In DNA, the CDR3 is TGTGCCAGCAGCCCAAGGACAGCTCCAGGTGAAAAACTGTTTTTT.